Shown below are 8 T cell receptor beta chains from a single sample sequenced in a study of beta chain features in type 1 diabetes. TCRB transcripts that were expressed got sequenced, as all of the isolated RNA had been reverse transcribed. TCRdb keeps only in-frame clones here, not all; method: immunoSEQ multiplex PCR. This table holds around 500,000 clones, 10% to 12% found once. Sequenced: naive CD4+ T cells from blood. The source is a woman aged 18-29 years in good health.

This clone was found a few times. The V call is TRBV7-2, the J call TRBJ2-1; TRBD2 matches 7 bases. Germline CDR1 reads SGHTA; CDR2 reads FQGNSA. This CDR3 spans 16 amino acids. The ends lost 6 bases at V and 4 bases at J; junction bases unmatched: 12. The chain's CDR3 is CASRSRAGPTYNEQFF. In DNA, the CDR3 is TGTGCCAGCAGATCGAGAGCGGGACCAACTTACAATGAGCAGTTCTTC.

The CDR3 is CASRQGARTSDIQYF. The CDR3, as DNA: TGTGCCAGCAGGCAGGGGGCCCGGACGTCGGACATTCAGTACTTC. The rearrangement uses TRBV2 and TRBJ2-4; 8 nucleotides line up with TRBD1. V shed 6 bases, J shed 8 bases, and the junction held 12 bases outside the gene matches. CDR3 length: 15 amino acids. CDR1 and CDR2 (germline): SNHLY, FYNNEI.

V and J are TRBV29-1 and TRBJ2-1; possible D gene TRBD2, 5 bases. The CDR3 loop spans 13 amino acids. Trimming took 5 bases from V and 10 from J, leaving 18 bases between them. Germline V lookup: CDR1 SQVTM, CDR2 ANQGSEA. The CDR3 sequence is CSVSASITGEQFF. CDR3 sequence (DNA): TGCAGCGTTTCGGCGTCAATCACGGGGGAGCAGTTCTTC.

This clone has more than one count but fewer than ten. This chain connects TRBV29-1 to TRBJ2-1, with no clear D. This CDR3 is built from 13 residues. The germline V and J ends were trimmed by 7 bases and 1 base, with 11 bases remaining between them. The germline CDR1 and CDR2 sequences are SQVTM and ANQGSEA. As DNA, the CDR3 is TGCAGCGCGAGATCGGAGTCCTACAATGAGCAGTTCTTC. Translation: CSARSESYNEQFF.

A word on this clone: A much larger clone sits a single nucleotide away, making a read error possible. Other DNA sequences in the same sample also yield this CDR3. The chain employs TRBV29-1 and TRBJ2-6; the D gene is possibly TRBD1 (5 bases). Germline lookup yields CDR1 SQVTM and CDR2 ANQGSEA. The CDR3 is 12 amino acids. This chain's CDR3 is CSVLTGANVLTF. CDR3 coding DNA: TGCAGCGTACTTACTGGGGCCAACGTCCTAACTTTC.

This clone was seen only a few times. The chain links TRBV4-3 to TRBJ2-1, with TRBD1 matching 7 bases. The CDR3 covers 16 residues. Trimming took 0 bases from V and 4 from J; bases not matched to a gene: 6. CDR1 and CDR2 (germline): LGHNA, YSLEER. This CDR3 reads CASSQDWAGGYNEQFF. DNA of the CDR3: TGCGCCAGCAGCCAAGATTGGGCAGGGGGTTACAATGAGCAGTTCTTC.

This chain links TRBV5-1 with TRBJ1-2; the D is unclear. The germline CDR1 and CDR2 sequences are SGHRS and YFSETQ. The CDR3 has 13 amino acids. V was trimmed by 4 bases and J by 5 bases, leaving 12 bases between them. For the CDR3, the DNA is TGCGCCAGCAGCCAGACGGGTTGGTATGGCTACACCTTC. It yields the protein CASSQTGWYGYTF.

This clone was observed a few times. The chain recombines TRBV5-1 with TRBJ2-5; D is ambiguous. CDR3 length: 18 amino acids. V was pared by 3 bases and J by 2 bases, with 23 bases between. CDR1 SGHRS and CDR2 YFSETQ come from the germline V gene. CDR3 coding DNA: TGCGCCAGCAGCTCCATCACTCATCCTGGTAACTTACAAGAGACCCAGTACTTC. Translation gives CASSSITHPGNLQETQYF.